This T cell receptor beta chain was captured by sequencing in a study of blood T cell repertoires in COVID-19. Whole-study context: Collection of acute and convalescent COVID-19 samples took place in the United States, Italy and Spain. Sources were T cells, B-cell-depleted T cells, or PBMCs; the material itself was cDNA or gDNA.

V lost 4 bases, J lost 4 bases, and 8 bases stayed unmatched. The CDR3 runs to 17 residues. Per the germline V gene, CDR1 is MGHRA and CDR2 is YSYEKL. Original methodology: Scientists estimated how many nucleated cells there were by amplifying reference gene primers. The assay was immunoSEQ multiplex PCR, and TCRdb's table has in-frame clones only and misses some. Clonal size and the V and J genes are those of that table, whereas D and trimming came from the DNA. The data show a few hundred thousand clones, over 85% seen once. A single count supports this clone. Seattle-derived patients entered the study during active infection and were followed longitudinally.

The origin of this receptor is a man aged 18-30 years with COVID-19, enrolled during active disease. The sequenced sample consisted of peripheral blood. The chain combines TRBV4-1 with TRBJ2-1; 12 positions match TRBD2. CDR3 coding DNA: TGCGCCAGCAGCCCCGTTGCGACTAGCGGGGGTTACAATGAGCAGTTCTTC. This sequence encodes CASSPVATSGGYNEQFF.